Below, 27 T cell receptor beta chains from the same sample are listed, as sequenced in a study of cytomegalovirus exposure and HLA in healthy donors. The study ran its PCR with 60 Vbeta and 13 Jbeta primers. Here immunoSEQ multiplex PCR was the method, and the copy in TCRdb shows in-frame clones only, minus some. Of 150,000 to 200,000 clones in the sample, around 78% were seen once. The sequencing sample was made of PBMCs. The receptors shown here come from a woman between 45 and 65 years old in good health and CMV-seropositive.

The chain recombines TRBV2 with TRBJ1-1; D gene ambiguous. Germline CDR1 reads SNHLY; CDR2 reads FYNNEI. There are 10 residues in the CDR3. Trimming took off 10 bases at V and 11 bases at J, with 14 bases between the two ends. The CDR3 here is CAIIERWAFF. Written as DNA, the CDR3 is TGTGCCATCATCGAACGGTGGGCTTTCTTT.

The table lists this clone with a few counts. The chain couples TRBV6-5 to TRBJ1-1; D not resolved. Germline CDR1 reads MNHEY; CDR2 reads SVGAGI. V was cut by 2 bases and J by 1 base, with 11 bases left in between. The CDR3 extends over 15 amino acids. CDR3 bases: TGTGCCAGCAGTTACGGGAGTCCGACGAACACTGAAGCTTTCTTT. This sequence encodes CASSYGSPTNTEAFF.

V and J are TRBV6-5 and TRBJ1-1; the D gene is possibly TRBD1 (5 bases). CDR1 is MNHEY and CDR2 is SVGAGI in the germline V gene. Trimming removed 8 bases at V and 0 bases at J, with 16 bases between. CDR3 length: 15 amino acids. Written as DNA, the CDR3 is TGTGCCAGCGCCCCCGGGGGTCCCATGAACACTGAAGCTTTCTTT. Amino acid sequence: CASAPGGPMNTEAFF.

The chain couples TRBV6-6 to TRBJ1-3; D is perhaps TRBD1 (5 bases). The ends were cut back, 2 bases at V and 8 bases at J, with 7 bases in the middle. The CDR3 length is 12 residues. Per germline, CDR1 MNHNY and CDR2 SVGAGI (reference sequence). CDR3 residues: CASSYTGDTIYF. For the CDR3, the DNA is TGTGCCAGCAGTTACACAGGAGACACCATATATTTT.

This clone was picked up one time. The rearrangement links TRBV10-1 to TRBJ2-7, with 9 bases lining up with TRBD1. Per the germline V gene, CDR1 is WNHNN and CDR2 is SYGVQD (reference sequence). With V trimmed by 3 bases and J by 7 bases, 7 bases remained unmatched. The length of the CDR3 is 14 residues. In nucleotides, the CDR3 is TGCGCCAGCAGTGAAGGGACAGGGACTCGAGAGCAGTACTTC. Its protein is CASSEGTGTREQYF.

The CDR3 DNA is TGTGCCAGCAGCCAAGTAGACGGGGCAGGGGATCAGCCCCAGCATTTT. Amino acids: CASSQVDGAGDQPQHF. The V gene is TRBV4-2, the J gene TRBJ1-5; possible D gene TRBD1, 6 bases. The V gene's germline CDR1 is LGHNA and CDR2 YNFKEQ. This CDR3 has 16 amino acids. V lost 1 base and J 5 bases, leaving 15 bases between the germline ends.

In nucleotides, the CDR3 is TGTGCCAGCAGAACGGACAGGGCATCACAGCCCCAGCATTTT. Translated: CASRTDRASQPQHF. The V and J genes are TRBV6-5 and TRBJ1-5; 8 bases agree with TRBD1. This CDR3 has 14 residues. Germline trimming cut 6 bases from V and 7 bases from J; bases unmatched to any gene: 8. From germline, CDR1 is MNHEY and CDR2 SVGAGI.

J is TRBJ2-1 and V is TRBV7-6; TRBD1 aligns across 7 bases. Germline assignment: CDR1 SGHVS and CDR2 FNYEAQ. J lost 7 bases, V lost 2 bases, and 2 bases had no gene match. CDR3 length equals 13 residues. The CDR3 sequence: CASSLQGVNEQFF. The CDR3 DNA follows: TGTGCCAGCAGCTTACAGGGGGTTAATGAGCAGTTCTTC. Full variable domain (rest looked up from reference TRBV7-6 and TRBJ2-1): GAGVSQSPRYKVTKRGQDVALRCDPISGHVSLYWYRQALGQGPEFLTYFNYEAQQDKSGLPNDRFSAERPEGSISTLTIQRTEQRDSAMYRCASSLQGVNEQFFGPGTRLTVL.

The rearrangement uses TRBV5-1 and TRBJ2-3, with 9 bases aligning to TRBD2. The V gene's germline CDR1 is SGHRS and CDR2 YFSETQ. The CDR3 extends over 13 amino acids. Germline trimming cut 6 bases from V and 5 bases from J; bases unmatched to any gene: 4. This chain's CDR3 is CASTYSGGDTQYF. The CDR3, as DNA: TGCGCCAGCACCTATAGCGGGGGAGATACGCAGTATTTT.

J is TRBJ2-7 and V is TRBV15; D might be TRBD1 (6 bases). Trimming removed 5 bases from V and 0 bases from J, with 11 bases in between. The CDR3 contains 14 residues. Germline CDR1 is LNHNV and CDR2 is YYDKDF (reference sequence). The CDR3 DNA sequence: TGTGCCACCAGCCCCCGGGACAACTCCTACGAGCAGTACTTC. It encodes CATSPRDNSYEQYF.

The V call is TRBV5-1, the J call TRBJ2-7, with D maybe TRBD2 (6 bases). CDR1 and CDR2 from the germline V gene are SGHRS and YFSETQ. The CDR3 covers 14 residues. Trimming left V 0 bases short and J 6 bases short, with 13 bases between. CDR3 nucleotides: TGCGCCAGCAGCTTGGGTGGAGGGATGGGCGAGCAGTACTTC. Protein: CASSLGGGMGEQYF.

The rearrangement links TRBV5-1 to TRBJ2-6; D call uncertain. Deletions cut 2 bases from V and 3 bases from J, with 3 bases between. The length of the CDR3 is 13 residues. The V gene's germline CDR1 is SGHRS and CDR2 YFSETQ. CDR3 coding DNA: TGCGCCAGCAGCTTTATTGGGGCCAACGTCCTGACTTTC. It is translated as CASSFIGANVLTF.

J is TRBJ2-7 and V is TRBV7-6; weak D call: TRBD1 (6 bases). The CDR3 runs to 13 residues. The germline gives CDR1 SGHVS, CDR2 FNYEAQ. V dropped 5 bases and J dropped 3 bases, with 11 bases sitting between them. The CDR3 DNA follows: TGTGCCAGCAGCGCAGGGGATCGCTACGAGCAGTACTTC. It is translated as CASSAGDRYEQYF. Variable domain in full (rest from reference TRBV7-6 and TRBJ2-7): GAGVSQSPRYKVTKRGQDVALRCDPISGHVSLYWYRQALGQGPEFLTYFNYEAQQDKSGLPNDRFSAERPEGSISTLTIQRTEQRDSAMYRCASSAGDRYEQYFGPGTRLTVT.

This sequence joins TRBV7-6 and TRBJ2-1; TRBD2 agrees at 16 bases. Germline lookup yields CDR1 SGHVS and CDR2 FNYEAQ. J was trimmed by 2 bases and V by 5 bases; bases with no gene match: 3. The CDR3 sequence is 17 residues long. The CDR3 sequence is CASSLGTSGGAYNEQFF. The CDR3 nucleotides read TGTGCCAGCAGCCTCGGGACTAGCGGGGGGGCCTACAATGAGCAGTTCTTC. The entire variable domain, with the rest obtained from reference TRBV7-6 and TRBJ2-1, is as follows: GAGVSQSPRYKVTKRGQDVALRCDPISGHVSLYWYRQALGQGPEFLTYFNYEAQQDKSGLPNDRFSAERPEGSISTLTIQRTEQRDSAMYRCASSLGTSGGAYNEQFFGPGTRLTVL.

This clone was counted a few times. The V gene is TRBV4-1, the J gene TRBJ2-7; the match to TRBD1 covers 9 bases. Germline CDR1 MGHRA, CDR2 YSYEKL. The CDR3 length is 13 residues. J gave up 6 bases and V 5 bases, and 5 bases lay outside the gene matches. The CDR3 nucleotides read TGCGCCAGCAGCTTGGGACAGGGATCCGAGCAGTACTTC. It yields the protein CASSLGQGSEQYF.

This clone occurred once. The V gene is TRBV6-5, the J gene TRBJ2-7; no clear D gene. Trimming shortened V by 10 bases and J by 7 bases, and 14 bases separated the two germline ends. CDR3 length: 11 amino acids. Germline-derived CDR1 and CDR2 are MNHEY and SVGAGI. As DNA, the CDR3 is TGTGCCACCCACTCCCTTTGGGAGCAGTACTTC. Protein: CATHSLWEQYF.

The rearrangement joins TRBV4-1 to TRBJ2-7; 9 bases match TRBD2. CDR1 is MGHRA, CDR2 YSYEKL, per germline. This CDR3 contains 15 residues. V shed 6 bases and J 2 bases; nucleotides not matched to a gene: 8. The CDR3 coding sequence is TGCGCCAGCAGTGCACGGGGCGGGGGGGCCTACGAGCAGTACTTC. Its translation is CASSARGGGAYEQYF.

This clone was counted only a few times. The V gene is TRBV6-5, the J gene TRBJ2-7; 7 nucleotides agree with TRBD2. This CDR3 region has 13 residues. Germline CDR1 MNHEY, CDR2 SVGAGI. The trim removed 7 bases at V and 1 base at J, leaving 4 bases unmatched. CDR3 DNA: TGTGCCAGCAATTTAGCGGGTTCCTACGAGCAGTACTTC. As protein: CASNLAGSYEQYF.

This clone was picked up one time. This chain links TRBV5-6 with TRBJ2-2, with TRBD2 as a possible D gene (6 bases). Germline values: CDR1 SGHDT, CDR2 YYEEEE. Deletions cut 0 bases from V and 3 bases from J, with 12 bases between. This CDR3 region has 16 residues. The CDR3 sequence: CASSLAGGLYTGELFF. CDR3 DNA sequence: TGTGCCAGCAGCTTGGCCGGGGGACTGTACACCGGGGAGCTGTTTTTT.

This clone was seen a few times. The chain is built from TRBV9 and TRBJ1-2; maybe TRBD1 (5 bases). Trimming left V 4 bases short and J 4 bases short, with 17 bases between. Germline V CDR1 and CDR2: SGDLS, YYNGEE. This CDR3 contains 15 residues. The CDR3 sequence is CASSPMEGVSYGYTF. CDR3 DNA: TGTGCCAGCAGCCCTATGGAAGGGGTAAGCTATGGCTACACCTTC. Full variable domain (outside the CDR3, taken from reference TRBV9 and TRBJ1-2): DSGVTQTPKHLITATGQRVTLRCSPRSGDLSVYWYQQSLDQGLQFLIQYYNGEERAKGNILERFSAQQFPDLHSELNLSSLELGDSALYFCASSPMEGVSYGYTFGSGTRLTVV.

This sequence joins TRBV5-4 and TRBJ2-7; the D gene is possibly TRBD1 (5 bases). The CDR3 runs to 14 residues. Germline CDR1 reads SGHNT; CDR2 reads YYREEE (reference sequence). The V gene lost 0 bases and the J gene lost 0 bases, with 7 bases spanning the gap. The CDR3 region has the DNA TGTGCCAGCAGCTTGGATCAGGGCTCCTACGAGCAGTACTTC. Its protein is CASSLDQGSYEQYF.

This chain uses TRBV18 with TRBJ1-2; 9 nucleotides line up with TRBD1. With V trimmed by 3 bases and J by 7 bases, 6 bases remained unmatched. CDR1 and CDR2 from the germline V gene are KGHSH and LQKENI. CDR3 length equals 14 residues. The CDR3 protein is CASSPGQGTLGYTF. In DNA form, the CDR3 reads TGTGCCAGCTCACCCGGACAGGGGACTCTTGGCTACACCTTC.

Only one count was recorded for this clone. The genes are TRBV18 and TRBJ2-5, with D maybe TRBD2 (7 bases). V was clipped by 2 bases and J by 3 bases, with 10 bases between them. The CDR3 is 14 amino acids. The V gene's germline CDR1 is KGHSH and CDR2 LQKENI. The CDR3 is CASSPVGGEETQYF. The CDR3 DNA reads TGTGCCAGCTCACCAGTAGGGGGGGAAGAGACCCAGTACTTC.

The sample holds a few counts of this clone. The rearrangement joins TRBV5-1 to TRBJ2-3, with TRBD2 matching 11 bases. The CDR3 runs to 17 residues. V lost 4 bases to trimming and J lost 0 bases; unmatched junction nucleotides: 7. From germline, CDR1 is SGHRS and CDR2 YFSETQ. In DNA, the CDR3 is TGCGCCAGCAGCCCCCGACTAGCGGGGTTGAGCACAGATACGCAGTATTTT. Its translation: CASSPRLAGLSTDTQYF.

CDR3 DNA sequence: TGTGCCAGCAGCCCGGAGACAGGGCTTTTTTATGGCTACACCTTC. This sequence encodes CASSPETGLFYGYTF. The chain has TRBV9 and TRBJ1-2, with 7 bases matching TRBD1. V lost 4 bases and J lost 5; bases outside the gene matches: 11. Looked up from germline, CDR1 is SGDLS and CDR2 is YYNGEE. The CDR3 extends over 15 amino acids.

J is TRBJ1-6 and V is TRBV2; 8 bases are shared with TRBD1. Germline assignment: CDR1 SNHLY and CDR2 FYNNEI. Trimming cost V 2 bases and J 10 bases; bases outside gene matches: 7. This CDR3 region has 15 residues. The CDR3 reads CASSELPGGESPLHF. CDR3 DNA: TGTGCCAGCAGTGAACTGCCAGGGGGCGAGTCACCCCTCCACTTT.

This clone was detected only a few times. The gene calls are TRBV6-5 and TRBJ1-2; 7 nucleotides agree with TRBD1. V trimming: 7 bases; J trimming: 3 bases; junction bases outside the gene matches: 11. Germline V gene data show CDR1 as MNHEY and CDR2 as SVGAGI. CDR3 length: 15 amino acids. The CDR3 DNA reads TGTGCCAGCAACCCCTGGACAGGACGGGACTATGGCTACACCTTC. As protein: CASNPWTGRDYGYTF.